Each of the 3 T cell receptor beta chains below was sequenced from the same sample in a study of vaccination and CD4 T cells after COVID-19. Cultured CD4+ T cells had their DNA profiled by the Oncomine TCR Beta short-read assay. TCRdb re-analysed the PCR reads in MiXCR, keeping a single row per CDR3 protein. In the table there are more than 10,000 distinct CDR3 sequences, around 40% of which are singletons. Treatment meaning: roughly nine-day PBMC culture with coronavirus spike peptide pools or control peptides (ViraFEST assay). Their specific antigens are unknown. The sample consisted of CD4+ T cells from blood, cultured in vitro, taken after SARS-CoV-2 vaccination. The receptor source for this set is a human donor who had recovered from COVID-19.

This clonotype was observed a single time. The CDR3 nucleotides are TGCAGTGCTAAGGTTAACTCCTACAATGAGCAGTTCTTC. The encoded protein is CSAKVNSYNEQFF. The chain joins TRBV20-1 to TRBJ2-1; D gene ambiguous. Germline CDR1 is DFQATT and CDR2 is SNEGSKA (reference sequence). The CDR3 is made up of 13 amino acids. V was trimmed by 4 bases and J by 0 bases, leaving 7 bases between them.

CDR3: CASRRTGSRSTDTQYF. CDR3 nucleotides: TGTGCCAGCAGGCGAACAGGGAGCCGGAGCACAGATACGCAGTATTTT. J is TRBJ2-3 and V is TRBV6-1, with D possibly TRBD1 on 6 matching bases. V was shortened by 6 bases and J by 0 bases, with 16 bases between the two germline ends. The CDR3 consists of 16 residues. Looked up from germline, CDR1 is MNHNS and CDR2 is SASEGT.

The sample holds a few counts of this clonotype. The chain links TRBV5-1 to TRBJ1-2; TRBD1 matches 12 bases. This CDR3 has 16 residues. The germline gives CDR1 SGHRS, CDR2 YFSETQ. The J segment lost 6 bases and the V segment lost 4 bases, leaving 10 bases of the junction unmatched. This CDR3 reads CASSGTPGQGAHGYTF. CDR3 in DNA: TGCGCCAGCAGCGGAACGCCGGGACAGGGGGCGCATGGCTACACCTTC.